This record concerns one TCR beta chain sequence. The entry originates in a study of blood T cell repertoires in COVID-19. Across the study: Specimens from acute and convalescent COVID-19 originated in the United States, Italy and Spain.

From germline, CDR1 is SGHNT and CDR2 YYREEE (reference sequence). The CDR3 is 14 residues long. V gave up 1 base and J gave up 5 bases; unmatched junction bases: 4. Sequencing was performed with immunoSEQ multiplex PCR; in TCRdb, only in-frame clones are kept and a portion is missing. This sample has 150,000 to 200,000 clones, with approximately 80% found just once. This study enrolled people aged about 18 to 90 from around 25 US geographic areas. J is TRBJ2-5 and V is TRBV5-4; 8 positions agree with TRBD1. The sequenced sample consisted of PBMCs or T cells enriched from blood (not recorded which). The clonotype originates from a middle-aged man who had recovered from COVID-19. Here the CDR3 reads CASSLQGAGETQYF. The DNA of the CDR3 is TGTGCCAGCAGCTTGCAGGGGGCTGGGGAGACCCAGTACTTC. The full variable domain, completed using reference TRBV5-4 and TRBJ2-5, is ETGVTQSPTHLIKTRGQQVTLRCSSQSGHNTVSWYQQALGQGPQFIFQYYREEENGRGNFPPRFSGLQFPNYSSELNVNALELDDSALYLCASSLQGAGETQYFGPGTRLLVL.